These 23 T cell receptor beta chains originate from one sample sequenced in a study of blood T cell repertoires in COVID-19. TCRdb keeps only in-frame clones here, not all; method: immunoSEQ multiplex PCR. This sample has 200,000 to 250,000 clones, with over 75% found just once. Source material: PBMCs or T cells enriched from blood (not recorded which). These receptors were obtained from a woman aged 60 to 75 who had recovered from COVID-19.

V gene TRBV19 combines with J gene TRBJ1-3; maybe TRBD1 (6 bases). In germline, CDR1 is LNHDA, CDR2 SQIVND (reference sequence). This CDR3 is built from 14 residues. Trimming removed 9 bases at V and 0 bases at J, with 12 bases between. The CDR3 coding sequence is TGTGCCAGCTGTGACAGGATCTCTGGAAACACCATATATTTT. This encodes CASCDRISGNTIYF.

The gene calls are TRBV29-1 and TRBJ2-7, with a weak D call TRBD1 (5 bases). This CDR3 region has 11 residues. Germline-derived CDR1 and CDR2 are SQVTM and ANQGSEA. V lost 7 bases, J lost 5 bases, and 12 bases lay in between. In DNA, the CDR3 is TGCAGCGGAGTCAAGGGGAACGAGCAGTACTTC. As protein: CSGVKGNEQYF.

The V call is TRBV7-3, the J call TRBJ2-1, with 8 bases identical to TRBD2. After removal of 5 bases from V and 1 base from J, the junction contained 7 bases not matched to a gene. The CDR3 is 16 residues long. Looked up from germline, CDR1 is SGHTA and CDR2 is FQGTGA. The CDR3 sequence: CASSAAGTRSYNEQFF. CDR3 in DNA: TGTGCCAGCAGCGCCGCCGGGACTAGATCCTACAATGAGCAGTTCTTC.

This chain uses TRBV2 with TRBJ1-2, with D hard to call. There are 11 residues in the CDR3. V lost 4 bases and J 8 bases, leaving 8 bases between the germline ends. Germline CDR1 is SNHLY and CDR2 is FYNNEI. The CDR3 nucleotides read TGTGCCAGCAGTGCTGACAAGGGCTACACCTTC. Translating gives CASSADKGYTF.

This chain links TRBV5-6 with TRBJ2-2, with 9 bases fitting TRBD2. The CDR3 loop spans 15 amino acids. Germline-derived CDR1 and CDR2 are SGHDT and YYEEEE. Germline trimming cut 2 bases from V and 5 bases from J; bases unmatched to any gene: 4. The CDR3 spells CASSLIAGVTGELFF. CDR3 nucleotides: TGTGCCAGCAGCTTAATAGCGGGAGTTACCGGGGAGCTGTTTTTT. Together with reference TRBV5-6 and TRBJ2-2, the CDR3 gives the full variable domain: DAGVTQSPTHLIKTRGQQVTLRCSPKSGHDTVSWYQQALGQGPQFIFQYYEEEERQRGNFPDRFSGHQFPNYSSELNVNALLLGDSALYLCASSLIAGVTGELFFGEGSRLTVL.

The chain carries TRBV29-1 and TRBJ2-2; TRBD2 matches 11 bases. This CDR3 is 17 amino acids long. Germline V gives CDR1 SQVTM, CDR2 ANQGSEA. Losses at the gene ends were 5 bases for V and 7 bases for J; bases not matched to a gene: 15. This CDR3 is CSVLVKTSGIKGGELFF. The DNA for the CDR3 is TGCAGCGTTCTAGTAAAGACTAGCGGGATTAAGGGCGGGGAGCTGTTTTTT.

The J gene is TRBJ1-1, the V gene TRBV3-1 (or the pseudogene TRBV3-2); D might be TRBD1 (5 bases). From germline, CDR1 is LGHDT and CDR2 YNNKEL (reference sequence). Trimming took off 0 bases at V and 2 bases at J, with 7 bases between the two ends. The length of the CDR3 is 14 residues. Here the CDR3 reads CASSQEQANTEAFF. The CDR3 coding sequence is TGTGCCAGCAGCCAAGAACAGGCAAACACTGAAGCTTTCTTT.

The chain links TRBV18 to TRBJ1-1; 7 nucleotides line up with TRBD1. V trimming: 4 bases; J trimming: 1 base; junction bases outside the gene matches: 18. This CDR3 is built from 19 residues. Germline V gene data show CDR1 as KGHSH and CDR2 as LQKENI. The CDR3 is CASSLGFSDRTSSNTEAFF. The DNA of the CDR3 is TGTGCCAGCTCACTAGGGTTTTCGGACAGGACTTCCTCGAACACTGAAGCTTTCTTT.

The rearrangement uses TRBV14 and TRBJ2-3, with D possibly being TRBD2 (6 bases). Germline V lookup: CDR1 SGHDN, CDR2 FVKESK. V was trimmed by 4 bases and J by 5 bases, leaving 16 bases between them. The CDR3 has 15 residues. The CDR3, as DNA: TGTGCCAGCAGCCGTGGACGGGAGTCGGTAGATACGCAGTATTTT. This codes for CASSRGRESVDTQYF.

The genes are TRBV6-6 and TRBJ2-3; possibly TRBD2 for D (7 bases). This CDR3 has 16 residues. V was clipped by 3 bases and J by 0 bases, with 13 bases between them. The germline gives CDR1 MNHNY, CDR2 SVGAGI (reference sequence). The CDR3 loop is CASSYGGGVSTDTQYF. The CDR3 DNA reads TGTGCCAGCAGTTATGGAGGGGGGGTTAGCACAGATACGCAGTATTTT.

The chain is built from TRBV29-1 and TRBJ2-3; TRBD2 is a possible D gene (5 bases). The germline V gene has CDR1 SQVTM and CDR2 ANQGSEA. The germline V and J ends were trimmed by 3 bases and 2 bases, with 9 bases remaining between them. CDR3 length: 13 residues. DNA of the CDR3: TGCAGCGTTGACGCCGGGGTCACAGATACGCAGTATTTT. It specifies CSVDAGVTDTQYF.

V is TRBV14 and J is TRBJ2-7; 8 bases fit TRBD1. Germline V gene data show CDR1 as SGHDN and CDR2 as FVKESK. V was pared by 4 bases and J by 3 bases, with 8 bases of the junction left unmatched. The CDR3 covers 15 residues. The CDR3, as DNA: TGTGCCAGCAGCCTAAACTCAGGGGGCTACTACGAGCAGTACTTC. Encoded protein: CASSLNSGGYYEQYF.

J is TRBJ1-3 and V is TRBV7-9; TRBD1 is a possible D gene (5 bases). Germline V gene sequence: CDR1 SEHNR, CDR2 FQNEAQ (reference sequence). This CDR3 is 15 amino acids long. Trimming stripped 4 bases from V and 0 bases from J, with 10 bases between. The CDR3 DNA reads TGTGCCAGCAGCTCCGACAGCGCCTCTGGAAACACCATATATTTT. This gives the protein CASSSDSASGNTIYF.

This sequence joins TRBV6-5 and TRBJ1-5, with a possible D match to TRBD1 (5 bases). Germline CDR1 MNHEY, CDR2 SVGAGI. The CDR3 has 15 residues. V shed 8 bases and J shed 2 bases, with 16 bases lying between them. The chain's CDR3 is CASGLDTTRNQPQHF. As DNA, the CDR3 is TGTGCCAGCGGATTGGACACCACTCGCAATCAGCCCCAGCATTTT.

J is TRBJ1-1 and V is TRBV30; 8 nucleotides align to TRBD1. The trim removed 3 bases at V and 5 bases at J, leaving 5 bases unmatched. The germline gives CDR1 GTSNPN, CDR2 SVGIG (reference sequence). The CDR3 is made up of 13 amino acids. The chain's CDR3 is CAWSLTGETEAFF. The CDR3 region has the DNA TGTGCCTGGAGCTTGACAGGGGAAACTGAAGCTTTCTTT.

This chain uses TRBV11-2 with TRBJ1-5, with 8 bases fitting TRBD1. The junction had 8 bases not matched to a gene; V was cut back by 5 bases and J by 2 bases. Germline assignment: CDR1 SGHAT and CDR2 FQNNGV. The length of the CDR3 is 16 residues. The DNA of the CDR3 is TGTGCCAGCAGCCCCGAACAGGGGGTCGGCAATCAGCCCCAGCATTTT. Amino acid sequence: CASSPEQGVGNQPQHF.

The V call is TRBV6-2 or TRBV6-3, the J call TRBJ2-1; 9 nucleotides align to TRBD1. This CDR3 contains 15 residues. Germline V lookup: CDR1 MNHEY, CDR2 SVGEGT. Unmatched junction bases numbered 10, after V lost 3 bases and J lost 10 bases. The CDR3 loop reads CASSYAGTGFGEQFF. The DNA of the CDR3 is TGTGCCAGCAGTTATGCCGGGACAGGGTTCGGGGAGCAGTTCTTC.

The chain carries TRBV4-1 and TRBJ1-6; the D gene is possibly TRBD1 (6 bases). The germline CDR1 and CDR2 sequences are MGHRA and YSYEKL. The CDR3 loop spans 15 amino acids. V was trimmed by 1 base and J by 10 bases, leaving 14 bases between them. The CDR3 loop reads CASSQAPQGMSPLHF. DNA for the CDR3: TGCGCCAGCAGCCAAGCCCCACAGGGTATGTCACCCCTCCACTTT.

V and J are TRBV9 and TRBJ2-1; 12 nucleotides align to TRBD1. The CDR3 is made up of 15 amino acids. Germline CDR1 and CDR2: SGDLS and YYNGEE. J gave up 8 bases and V 4 bases, and 7 bases lay outside the gene matches. The chain's CDR3 is CASSTGTGGRDEQFF. The DNA for the CDR3 is TGTGCCAGCAGCACTGGGACAGGGGGCCGCGATGAGCAGTTCTTC.

The chain joins TRBV9 to TRBJ2-3; a weak D match, TRBD2 (6 bases). The V gene lost 0 bases and the J gene lost 2 bases, with 10 bases spanning the gap. The CDR3 spans 15 residues. Germline V gene lookup returns CDR1 SGDLS and CDR2 YYNGEE. CDR3: CASSVGRGNTDTQYF. The CDR3, as DNA: TGTGCCAGCAGCGTAGGGCGGGGAAACACAGATACGCAGTATTTT. Variable domain in full (rest from reference TRBV9 and TRBJ2-3): DSGVTQTPKHLITATGQRVTLRCSPRSGDLSVYWYQQSLDQGLQFLIQYYNGEERAKGNILERFSAQQFPDLHSELNLSSLELGDSALYFCASSVGRGNTDTQYFGPGTRLTVL.

The gene calls are TRBV6-5 and TRBJ2-3; no clear D gene. Germline loops: CDR1 MNHEY, CDR2 SVGAGI. Trimming shortened V by 4 bases and J by 1 base, and 12 bases separated the two germline ends. The CDR3 sequence is 15 residues long. CDR3 nucleotide sequence: TGTGCCAGCAGTTTCCCCGGTTCTCGCACAGATACGCAGTATTTT. Its protein product is CASSFPGSRTDTQYF.

This chain links TRBV6-2 or TRBV6-3 with TRBJ2-7; D is ambiguous. Trimming removed 2 bases from V and 0 bases from J, with 8 bases in between. This CDR3 region has 14 residues. CDR1 and CDR2 (germline): MNHEY, SVGEGT. Here the CDR3 reads CASSYGRHSYEQYF. CDR3 nucleotide sequence: TGTGCCAGCAGTTACGGCAGACACTCCTACGAGCAGTACTTC.

The V and J genes are TRBV3-1 (or the pseudogene TRBV3-2) and TRBJ1-5, with unresolved D. Trimming took 2 bases from V and 5 from J, leaving 7 bases between them. This CDR3 is 13 amino acids long. Germline CDR1 reads LGHDT; CDR2 reads YNNKEL (reference sequence). The CDR3 region is CASSQKRDQPQHF. CDR3 DNA sequence: TGTGCCAGCAGCCAAAAGCGTGATCAGCCCCAGCATTTT.